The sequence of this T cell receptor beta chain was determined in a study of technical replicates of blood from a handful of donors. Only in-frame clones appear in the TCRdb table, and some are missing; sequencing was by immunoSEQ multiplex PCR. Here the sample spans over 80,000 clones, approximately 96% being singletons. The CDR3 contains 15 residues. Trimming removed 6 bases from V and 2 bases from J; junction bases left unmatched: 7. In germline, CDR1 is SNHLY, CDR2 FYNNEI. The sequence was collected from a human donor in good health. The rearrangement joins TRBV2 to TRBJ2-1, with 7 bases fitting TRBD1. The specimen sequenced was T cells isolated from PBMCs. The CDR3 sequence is CASRDRIVTYNEQFF. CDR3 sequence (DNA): TGTGCCAGCAGGGACAGGATCGTAACCTACAATGAGCAGTTCTTC.